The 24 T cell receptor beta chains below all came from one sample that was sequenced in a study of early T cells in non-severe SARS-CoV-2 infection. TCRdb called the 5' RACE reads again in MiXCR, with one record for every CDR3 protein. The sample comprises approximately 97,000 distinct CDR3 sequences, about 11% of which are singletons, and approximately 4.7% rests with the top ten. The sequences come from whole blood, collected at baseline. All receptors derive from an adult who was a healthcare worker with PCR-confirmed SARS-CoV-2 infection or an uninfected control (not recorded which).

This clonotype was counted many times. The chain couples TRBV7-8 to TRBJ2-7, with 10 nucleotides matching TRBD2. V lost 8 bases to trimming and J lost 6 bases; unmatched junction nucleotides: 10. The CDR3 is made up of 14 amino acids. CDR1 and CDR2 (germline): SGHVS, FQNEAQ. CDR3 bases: TGTGCCAGCGGTATAGCTAGCGGGAGCCGCGAGCAGTACTTC. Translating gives CASGIASGSREQYF.

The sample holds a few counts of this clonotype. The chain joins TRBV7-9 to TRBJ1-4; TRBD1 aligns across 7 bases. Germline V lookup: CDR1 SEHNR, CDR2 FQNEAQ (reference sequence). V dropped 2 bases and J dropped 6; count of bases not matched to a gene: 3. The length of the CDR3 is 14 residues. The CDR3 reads CASSLTGADEKLFF. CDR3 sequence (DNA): TGTGCCAGCAGCTTAACAGGGGCTGATGAAAAACTGTTTTTT.

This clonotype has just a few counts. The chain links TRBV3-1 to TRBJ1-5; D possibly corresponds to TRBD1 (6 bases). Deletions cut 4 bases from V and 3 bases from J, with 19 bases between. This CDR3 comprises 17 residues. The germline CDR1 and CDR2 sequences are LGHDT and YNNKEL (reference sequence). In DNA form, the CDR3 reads TGTGCCAGCAGCCTGTCTAGGGGGGCTGGGTCCAATCAGCCCCAGCATTTT. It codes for CASSLSRGAGSNQPQHF.

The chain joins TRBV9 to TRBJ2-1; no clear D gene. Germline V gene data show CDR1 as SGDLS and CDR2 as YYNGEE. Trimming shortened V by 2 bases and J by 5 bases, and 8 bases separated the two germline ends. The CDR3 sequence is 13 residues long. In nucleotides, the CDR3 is TGTGCCAGCAGCGTCGAGTGGAACAATGAGCAGTTCTTC. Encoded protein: CASSVEWNNEQFF.

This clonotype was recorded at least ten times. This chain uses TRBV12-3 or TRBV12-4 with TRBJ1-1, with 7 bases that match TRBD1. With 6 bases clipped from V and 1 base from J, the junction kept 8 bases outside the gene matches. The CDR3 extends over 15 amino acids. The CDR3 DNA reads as TGTGCCAGCAGCCATAGACAGGGAGCGAACACTGAAGCTTTCTTT. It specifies CASSHRQGANTEAFF.

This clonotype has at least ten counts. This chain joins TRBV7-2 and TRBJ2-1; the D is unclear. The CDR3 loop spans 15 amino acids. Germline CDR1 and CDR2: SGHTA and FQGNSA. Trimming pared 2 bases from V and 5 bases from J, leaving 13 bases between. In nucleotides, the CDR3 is TGTGCCAGCAGCTTAATCGGGCGGATAAACAATGAGCAGTTCTTC. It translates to CASSLIGRINNEQFF.

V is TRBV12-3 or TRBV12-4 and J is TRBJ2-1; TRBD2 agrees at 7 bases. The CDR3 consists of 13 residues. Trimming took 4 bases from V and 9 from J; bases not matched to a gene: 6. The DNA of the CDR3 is TGTGCCAGCAGTTGGCGGGAGAGTGCTGAGCAGTTCTTC. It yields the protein CASSWRESAEQFF.

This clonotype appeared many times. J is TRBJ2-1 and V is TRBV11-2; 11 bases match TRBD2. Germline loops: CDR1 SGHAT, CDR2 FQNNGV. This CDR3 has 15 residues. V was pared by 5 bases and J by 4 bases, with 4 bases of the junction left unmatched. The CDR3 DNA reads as TGTGCCAGCAGCCTAGGGACTAGCGGTTACAATGAGCAGTTCTTC. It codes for CASSLGTSGYNEQFF.

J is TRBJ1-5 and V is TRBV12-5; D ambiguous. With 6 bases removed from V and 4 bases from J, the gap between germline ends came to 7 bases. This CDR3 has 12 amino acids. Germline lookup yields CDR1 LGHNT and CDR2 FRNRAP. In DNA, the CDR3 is TGTGCTAGTGGACGGCGGAATCAGCCCCAGCATTTT. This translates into CASGRRNQPQHF. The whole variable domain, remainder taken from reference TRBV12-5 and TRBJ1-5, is DARVTQTPRHKVTEMGQEVTMRCQPILGHNTVFWYRQTMMQGLELLAYFRNRAPLDDSGMPKDRFSAEMPDATLATLKIQPSEPRDSAVYFCASGRRNQPQHFGDGTRLSIL.

CDR3 DNA: TGTGCCAGCAGTTTACCTGGGATCCGAGGCGGTGAGCAGTTCTTC. Amino acid sequence: CASSLPGIRGGEQFF. The chain joins TRBV28 to TRBJ2-1; D unclear. This CDR3 has 15 amino acids. Trimming stripped 2 bases from V and 9 bases from J, with 17 bases between. Germline lookup yields CDR1 MDHEN and CDR2 SYDVKM.

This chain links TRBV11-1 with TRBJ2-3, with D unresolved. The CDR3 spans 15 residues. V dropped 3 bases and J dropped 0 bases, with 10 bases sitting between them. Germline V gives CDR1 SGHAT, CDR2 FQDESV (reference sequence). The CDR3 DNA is TGTGCCAGCAGCTTCACCAGGCTGAGCACAGATACGCAGTATTTT. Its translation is CASSFTRLSTDTQYF. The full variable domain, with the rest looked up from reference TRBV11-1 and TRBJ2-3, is EAEVAQSPRYKITEKSQAVAFWCDPISGHATLYWYRQILGQGPELLVQFQDESVVDDSQLPKDRFSAERLKGVDSTLKIQPAELGDSAMYLCASSFTRLSTDTQYFGPGTRLTVL.

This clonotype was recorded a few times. CDR3 sequence: CASSRIGTGEKLFF. Written as DNA, the CDR3 is TGTGCCAGCAGCCGCATCGGGACAGGGGAAAAACTGTTTTTT. This chain uses TRBV11-2 with TRBJ1-4; the match to TRBD1 covers 9 bases. Per the germline V gene, CDR1 is SGHAT and CDR2 is FQNNGV. V was clipped by 5 bases and J by 8 bases; unmatched bases: 6. The CDR3 is made up of 14 amino acids.

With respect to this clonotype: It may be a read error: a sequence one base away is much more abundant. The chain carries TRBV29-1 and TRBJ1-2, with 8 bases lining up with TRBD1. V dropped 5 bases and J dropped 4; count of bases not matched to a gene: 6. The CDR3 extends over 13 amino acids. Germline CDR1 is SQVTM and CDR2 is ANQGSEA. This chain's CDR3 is CSVSLGQAYGYTF. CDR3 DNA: TGCAGCGTTAGTTTGGGACAGGCCTATGGCTACACCTTC.

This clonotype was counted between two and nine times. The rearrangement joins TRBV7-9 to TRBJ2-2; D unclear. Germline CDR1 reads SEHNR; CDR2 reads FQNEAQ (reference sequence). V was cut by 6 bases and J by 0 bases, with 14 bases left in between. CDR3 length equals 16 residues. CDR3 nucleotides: TGTGCCAGCAGTTTTATCGTGCGCGCGAACACCGGGGAGCTGTTTTTT. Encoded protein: CASSFIVRANTGELFF.

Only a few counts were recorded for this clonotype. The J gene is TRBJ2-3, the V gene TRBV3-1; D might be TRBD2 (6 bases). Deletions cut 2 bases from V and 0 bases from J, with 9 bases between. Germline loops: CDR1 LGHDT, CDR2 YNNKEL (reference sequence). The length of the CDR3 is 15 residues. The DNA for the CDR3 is TGTGCCAGCAGCCAACGTGCGGGGAGCACAGATACGCAGTATTTT. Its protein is CASSQRAGSTDTQYF.

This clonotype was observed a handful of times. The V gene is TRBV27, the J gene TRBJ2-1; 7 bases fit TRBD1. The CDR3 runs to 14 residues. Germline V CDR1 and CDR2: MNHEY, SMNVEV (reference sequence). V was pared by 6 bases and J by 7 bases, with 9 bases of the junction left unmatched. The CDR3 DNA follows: TGTGCCAGCAGACGACAGGGTTTGCGGAATGAGCAGTTCTTC. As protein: CASRRQGLRNEQFF.

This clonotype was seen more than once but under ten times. As DNA, the CDR3 is TGTGCCAGCAGCTTCCAACGTTTCGTCGGAAATGAAAAACTGTTTTTT. It is translated as CASSFQRFVGNEKLFF. The chain joins TRBV7-8 to TRBJ1-4; no reliable D call. The CDR3 consists of 16 residues. Germline CDR1 and CDR2: SGHVS and FQNEAQ. Trimming cost V 3 bases and J 5 bases, with 16 bases left between them.

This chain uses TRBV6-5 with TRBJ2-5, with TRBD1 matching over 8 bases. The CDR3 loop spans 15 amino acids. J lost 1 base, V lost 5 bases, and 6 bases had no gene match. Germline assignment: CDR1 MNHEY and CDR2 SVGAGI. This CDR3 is CASSRTQGVQETQYF. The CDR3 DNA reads TGTGCCAGCAGTCGCACACAGGGGGTCCAAGAGACCCAGTACTTC.

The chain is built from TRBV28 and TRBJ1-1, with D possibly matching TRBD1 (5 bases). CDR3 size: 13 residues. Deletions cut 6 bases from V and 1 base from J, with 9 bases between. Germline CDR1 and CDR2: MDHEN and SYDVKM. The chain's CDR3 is CASRGGRNTEAFF. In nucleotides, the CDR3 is TGTGCCAGCAGGGGGGGGAGGAACACTGAAGCTTTCTTT.

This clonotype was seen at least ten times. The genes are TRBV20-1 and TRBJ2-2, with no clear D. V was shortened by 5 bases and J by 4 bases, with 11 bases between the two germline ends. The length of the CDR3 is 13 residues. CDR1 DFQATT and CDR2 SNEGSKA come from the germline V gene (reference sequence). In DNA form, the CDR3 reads TGCAGTGCTGCAACCCCGGCCACCGGGGAGCTGTTTTTT. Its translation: CSAATPATGELFF.

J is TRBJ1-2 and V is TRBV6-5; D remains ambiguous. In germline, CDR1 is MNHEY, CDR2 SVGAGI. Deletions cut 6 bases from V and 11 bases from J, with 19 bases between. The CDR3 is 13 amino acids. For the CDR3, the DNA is TGTGCCAGCAGCCCAGACGATTACATGGGTTACACCTTC. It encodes CASSPDDYMGYTF.

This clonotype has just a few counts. The CDR3 nucleotides read TGTGCCAGCAGCGTAGTCTCTAGCGGCCACAATGAGCAGTTCTTC. Translating it yields CASSVVSSGHNEQFF. J is TRBJ2-1 and V is TRBV9; 7 bases line up with TRBD2. Germline-derived CDR1 and CDR2 are SGDLS and YYNGEE. The CDR3 runs to 15 residues. V was pared by 0 bases and J by 5 bases, with 5 bases of the junction left unmatched. The whole variable domain, filled in from reference TRBV9 and TRBJ2-1, reads DSGVTQTPKHLITATGQRVTLRCSPRSGDLSVYWYQQSLDQGLQFLIQYYNGEERAKGNILERFSAQQFPDLHSELNLSSLELGDSALYFCASSVVSSGHNEQFFGPGTRLTVL.

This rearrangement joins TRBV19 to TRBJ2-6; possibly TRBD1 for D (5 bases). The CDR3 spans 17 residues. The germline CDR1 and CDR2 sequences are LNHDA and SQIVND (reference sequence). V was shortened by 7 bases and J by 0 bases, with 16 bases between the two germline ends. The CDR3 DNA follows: TGTGCCAGTAAGCTTACCGGACAAAGCTCTGGGGCCAACGTCCTGACTTTC. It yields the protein CASKLTGQSSGANVLTF.

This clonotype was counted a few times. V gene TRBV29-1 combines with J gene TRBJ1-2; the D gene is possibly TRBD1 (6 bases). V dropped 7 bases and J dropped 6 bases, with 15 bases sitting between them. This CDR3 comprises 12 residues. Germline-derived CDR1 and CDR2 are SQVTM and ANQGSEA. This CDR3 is CSAREGGDGYTF. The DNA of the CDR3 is TGCAGCGCCCGAGAAGGGGGGGATGGCTACACCTTC. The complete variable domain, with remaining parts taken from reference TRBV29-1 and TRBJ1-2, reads SAVISQKPSRDICQRGTSLTIQCQVDSQVTMMFWYRQQPGQSLTLIATANQGSEATYESGFVIDKFPISRPNLTFSTLTVSNMSPEDSSIYLCSAREGGDGYTFGSGTRLTVV.